This T cell receptor (beta chain) was identified in a study of blood T cell repertoires in COVID-19. Study information: Donors in the United States, Italy and Spain gave samples during acute or convalescent COVID-19. From T cells, B-cell-depleted T cells, or PBMCs came the material, which was cDNA or gDNA.

This CDR3 comprises 15 residues. The V end was cut by 5 bases, the J end by 4 bases, with 17 bases between. The germline V gene has CDR1 MGHDK and CDR2 SYGVNS. Using immunoSEQ multiplex PCR, the repertoire was profiled, and TCRdb retains in-frame clones only, with some absent. This table holds some 460,000 clones, about 89% found once. This TCR was sampled from a woman in her 30s with acute or convalescent COVID-19. This rearrangement joins TRBV25-1 to TRBJ2-5; weak D call: TRBD2 (6 bases). Sequenced input: peripheral blood. In nucleotides, the CDR3 is TGTGCCAGCAGTTTCGCGGGGCCCCAAGGAGAGACCCAGTACTTC. It codes for CASSFAGPQGETQYF.